This TCR beta chain appears in the sequencing data of a study of blood T cell repertoires in COVID-19. For the study at large: Spain, Italy and the United States supplied samples that represented acute and convalescent COVID-19. The cDNA or gDNA used as material had been derived from T cells, B-cell-depleted T cells, or PBMCs.

Method: immunoSEQ multiplex PCR; TCRdb's copy keeps in-frame clones and lacks some. The data show around 250,000 clones, with about 80% seen just once and about 15% held by the top ten. V gave up 2 bases and J gave up 4 bases; unmatched junction bases: 8. CDR3 length: 16 residues. The germline V gene has CDR1 SGHRS and CDR2 YFSETQ. Participant age was roughly 18 to 100 years, and participants resided in about 25 US areas. In its sample, this clone was seen once. This clonotype originated in a middle-aged man who had recovered from COVID-19. The sample consisted of PBMCs or T cells enriched from blood (not recorded which). The V call is TRBV5-1, the J call TRBJ2-2, with 7 bases that match TRBD1. This CDR3 is CASSFDRVVSTGELFF. The CDR3 coding sequence is TGCGCCAGCAGCTTTGACAGGGTGGTGAGCACCGGGGAGCTGTTTTTT.